The 3 T cell receptor beta chains listed next were all sequenced from one sample in a study of Ad26.COV2.S vaccination and SARS-CoV-2 variants. Treatment here: around 19 received Ad26.COV2.S at low or high dose, single or two shots; roughly five received placebo; per-sample allocation not given. It was on day 63 after the first vaccine or placebo injection that samples were taken. Sequencing was performed with immunoSEQ multiplex PCR; in TCRdb, only in-frame clones are kept and a portion is missing. The sample comprises 300,000 to 400,000 clones, about 82% of which are singletons, and approximately 2% rests with the top ten. Source: peripheral blood, taken in a trial of Ad26.COV2.S vaccine versus placebo. The receptors originated from a person between 18 and 65 years old who received the Ad26.COV2.S COVID-19 vaccine or a placebo.

The chain links TRBV30 to TRBJ1-1; the D gene is possibly TRBD1 (5 bases). The V end lost 3 bases, the J end lost 5 bases, and 10 bases lay between the germline ends. The CDR3 is 12 residues long. Germline loops: CDR1 GTSNPN, CDR2 SVGIG (reference sequence). Written as DNA, the CDR3 is TGTGCCTGGAGCCAGGGAGGAACTGAAGCTTTCTTT. Protein product: CAWSQGGTEAFF.

This chain connects TRBV3-1 (or the pseudogene TRBV3-2) to TRBJ2-7, with D tentatively TRBD1 or TRBD2 (5 bases each). Deletions cut 4 bases from V and 2 bases from J, with 18 bases between. CDR3 length: 16 amino acids. Germline loops: CDR1 LGHDT, CDR2 YNNKEL (reference sequence). The CDR3: CASSPQATPGPYEQYF. CDR3 nucleotides: TGTGCCAGCAGCCCCCAGGCGACCCCGGGACCCTACGAGCAGTACTTC.

This chain links TRBV6-5 with TRBJ2-1, with D perhaps TRBD2 (7 bases). Trimming took 0 bases from V and 9 from J, leaving 18 bases between them. This CDR3 is 16 amino acids long. Per germline, CDR1 MNHEY and CDR2 SVGAGI. CDR3 region: CASSYSTGGARGEQFF. The CDR3 coding sequence is TGTGCCAGCAGTTACTCGACTGGGGGGGCCAGGGGTGAGCAGTTCTTC.